This TCR delta chain was retrieved from a study of γδ T cells in repeated Plasmodium falciparum infection. Vgamma9/Vdelta2+ and Vdelta2-negative gammadelta T cells were flow-sorted from PBMC for bulk sequencing. Looked up from germline, CDR1 is GEAIGNYY and CDR2 is EKD. Losses at the gene ends were 3 bases for V and 1 base for J; bases not matched to a gene: 11. This CDR3 region has 17 residues. With CATT, TCRdb re-called clones from the multiplex PCR reads. The table lists 40,000 to 55,000 delta-chain clones, roughly 1.9% of them singletons. At least ten counts were recorded for this clone. TCRdb assigns this DNA the protein of a much larger clone, which departs from its translation at residue 11; this likely reflects a read error, and the protein shown comes from translating the DNA.

Sequenced: gamma-delta T cells from blood. The chain has TRDV2 and TRDJ1; 9 nucleotides align to TRDD3. Here the J gene came from matching the DNA to germline, since TCRdb omits it. The source is a pool of human donors (malaria-infected and uninfected, not separated). The CDR3 coding sequence is TGTGCCTGTGACCCGGTCGGTCTGGGGGATTGCACCGATAAACTCATCTTT. Its translation is CACDPVGLGDCTDKLIF.